This entry lists 4 T cell receptor beta chains sequenced from one sample in a study of blood T cell repertoires in COVID-19. Generated by immunoSEQ multiplex PCR, the TCRdb table keeps only in-frame clones and is missing some. The top ten clones hold about 1% of a sample with 100,000 to 150,000 clones, around 88% of them seen once. The source material was peripheral blood. The receptors were gathered from a woman aged 50 to 60 with active or convalescent COVID-19.

The V gene is TRBV28, the J gene TRBJ2-2, with 7 bases aligning to TRBD2. CDR1 and CDR2 from the germline V gene are MDHEN and SYDVKM. The trim removed 4 bases at V and 7 bases at J, leaving 12 bases unmatched. This CDR3 has 16 residues. In DNA, the CDR3 is TGTGCCAGCAGTTCCGGGACTACCACCGGGCGCGGGGAGCTGTTTTTT. Amino acid sequence: CASSSGTTTGRGELFF.

This chain uses TRBV5-1 with TRBJ2-5, with 7 bases lining up with TRBD1. This CDR3 spans 14 amino acids. Trimming took 3 bases from V and 5 from J; bases not matched to a gene: 7. Looked up from germline, CDR1 is SGHRS and CDR2 is YFSETQ. In DNA form, the CDR3 reads TGCGCCAGCAGCTCCGGGACAGCACCGGAGACCCAGTACTTC. Translation: CASSSGTAPETQYF.

Points on this clone: It is likely a read error, because the conserved phenylalanine at the end of the CDR3 is missing. The limits of the CDR3 on the DNA are not certain, so only TCRdb's listed CDR3 is given. The chain employs TRBV20-1 and TRBJ2-3; no check of the table's D call, TRBD2, against the DNA was made. The CDR3 numbers 12 amino acids, ends counted. CDR1 DFQATT and CDR2 SNEGSKA come from the germline V gene (reference sequence). The CDR3 loop reads CSASGLTRSVTS.

The rearrangement joins TRBV10-3 to TRBJ2-3, with D possibly matching TRBD2 (5 bases). The CDR3 is 15 residues long. Germline CDR1 ENHRY, CDR2 SYGVKD. The ends were cut back, 0 bases at V and 2 bases at J, with 9 bases in the middle. The CDR3 reads CAISESWGDTDTQYF. CDR3 sequence (DNA): TGTGCCATCAGTGAGTCTTGGGGAGACACAGATACGCAGTATTTT.